This T cell receptor (beta chain) stems from a study of identical twins. Trimming took 3 bases from V and 6 from J, leaving 15 bases between them. The CDR3 covers 15 residues. After template switching added a universal primer site, the resulting cDNA carried unique molecular identifiers. TCRdb re-derived calls from the 5' RACE reads in MiXCR, one entry per CDR3 protein. The sample has 500,000 or so distinct CDR3 sequences, over 11% seen once; the top ten hold approximately 0.9%. Turning to this clonotype: The antigen is not known.

General study results and limits: With abundant cord blood beta clonotypes, insertions were fewer; memory repertoires showed no such pattern.

These data were also reused for a study on yellow fever vaccine responses in identical twins.

This TCR was recovered from a woman aged 18-29 years in good health. The chain carries TRBV12-3 or TRBV12-4 and TRBJ2-1; no reliable D call. Sequencing was done on a sample of CD4+ T cells sorted from blood. The CDR3 here is CASSFGQARSNEQFF. CDR3 coding DNA: TGTGCCAGCAGTTTTGGGCAGGCTCGAAGCAATGAGCAGTTCTTC.